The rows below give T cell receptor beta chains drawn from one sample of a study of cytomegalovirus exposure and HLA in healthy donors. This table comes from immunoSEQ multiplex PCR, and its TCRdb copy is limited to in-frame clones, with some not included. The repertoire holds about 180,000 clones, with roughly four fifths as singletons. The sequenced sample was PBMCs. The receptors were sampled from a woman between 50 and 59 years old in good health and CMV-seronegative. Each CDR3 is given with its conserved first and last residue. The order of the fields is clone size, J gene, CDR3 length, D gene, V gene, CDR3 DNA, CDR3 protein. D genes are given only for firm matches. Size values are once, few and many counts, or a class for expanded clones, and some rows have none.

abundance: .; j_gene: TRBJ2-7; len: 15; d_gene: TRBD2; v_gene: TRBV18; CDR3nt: TGTGCCAGCTCTCTCGAAATGGCGGGGGACTACGAGCAGTACTTC; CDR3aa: CASSLEMAGDYEQYF
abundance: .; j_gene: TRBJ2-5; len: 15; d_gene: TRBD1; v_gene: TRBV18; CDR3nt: TGTGCCAGCTCACCCCGGGACAGGGGGGGACAGACCCAGTACTTC; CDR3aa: CASSPRDRGGQTQYF
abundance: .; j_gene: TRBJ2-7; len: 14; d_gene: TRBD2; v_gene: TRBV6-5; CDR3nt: TGTGCCAGCAGTTACCGGGGGGATTCCTACGAGCAGTACTTC; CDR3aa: CASSYRGDSYEQYF
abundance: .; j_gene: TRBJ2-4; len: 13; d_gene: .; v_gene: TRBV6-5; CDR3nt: TGTGCCAGCAAAGGACTAGCCAAAAACATTCAGTACTTC; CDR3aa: CASKGLAKNIQYF
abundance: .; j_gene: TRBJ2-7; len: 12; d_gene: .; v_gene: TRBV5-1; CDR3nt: TGCGCCAGCAGCTCCTACTCCTACGAGCAGTACTTC; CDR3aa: CASSSYSYEQYF
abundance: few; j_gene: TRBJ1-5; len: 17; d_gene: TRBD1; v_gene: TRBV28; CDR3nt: TGTGCCAGCAGTTTTTGGGGACAGGCCTCTTCTTATCAGCCCCAGCATTTT; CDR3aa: CASSFWGQASSYQPQHF
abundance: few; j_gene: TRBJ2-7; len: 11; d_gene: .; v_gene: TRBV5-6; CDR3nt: TGTGCCAGCAGCTACAACTACGAGCAGTACTTC; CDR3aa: CASSYNYEQYF
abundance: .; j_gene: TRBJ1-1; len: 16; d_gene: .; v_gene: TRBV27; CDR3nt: TGTGCCAGCAGCGACCTCTGGGCAGGGTTGAACACTGAAGCTTTCTTT; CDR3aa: CASSDLWAGLNTEAFF
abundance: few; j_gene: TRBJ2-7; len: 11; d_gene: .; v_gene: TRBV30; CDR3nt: TGTGCCTGGAGTGTACTCAGGGAGCAGTACTTC; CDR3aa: CAWSVLREQYF
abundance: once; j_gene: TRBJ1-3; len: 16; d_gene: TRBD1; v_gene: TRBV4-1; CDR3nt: TGCGCCAGCAGCTATACATCCAGGGGGAGCGGAAACACCATATATTTT; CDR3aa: CASSYTSRGSGNTIYF
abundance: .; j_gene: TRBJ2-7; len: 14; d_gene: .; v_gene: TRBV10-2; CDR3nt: TGCGCCAGCAGTGAGGGGGCAGCCACCTACGAGCAGTACTTC; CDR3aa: CASSEGAATYEQYF
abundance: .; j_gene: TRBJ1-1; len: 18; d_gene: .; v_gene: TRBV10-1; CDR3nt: TGCGCCAGCAGTGAGTTTGTCGCAGGAACACTTAATGTTGCCGAAGCTTTCTTT; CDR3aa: CASSEFVAGTLNVAEAFF
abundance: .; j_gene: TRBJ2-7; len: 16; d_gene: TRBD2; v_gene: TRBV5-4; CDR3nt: TGTGCCAGCAGCGCGCAGGCGGGAGGGCCACCCCACGAGCAGTACTTC; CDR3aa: CASSAQAGGPPHEQYF
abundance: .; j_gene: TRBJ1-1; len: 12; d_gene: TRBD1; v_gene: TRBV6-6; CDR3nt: TGTGCCAGCAGACAGGGGACCATTGAAGCTTTCTTT; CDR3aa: CASRQGTIEAFF
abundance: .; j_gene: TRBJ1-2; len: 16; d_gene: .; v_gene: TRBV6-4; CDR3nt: TGTGCCAGCAGCCCGGCACTCTGGGGCCCCATCTATGGCTACACCTTC; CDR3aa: CASSPALWGPIYGYTF
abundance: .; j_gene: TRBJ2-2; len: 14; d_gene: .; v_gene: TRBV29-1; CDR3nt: TGCAGCGTTGTTGACTCCGCGGGGACCGGGGAGCTGTTTTTT; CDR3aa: CSVVDSAGTGELFF
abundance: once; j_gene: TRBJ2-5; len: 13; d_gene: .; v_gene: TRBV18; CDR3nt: TGTGCCAGCTCACCACCACAGGGAGAGACCCAGTACTTC; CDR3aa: CASSPPQGETQYF
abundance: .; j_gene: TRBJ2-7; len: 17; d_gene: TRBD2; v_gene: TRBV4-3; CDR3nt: TGCGCCAGCAGCCAAGCCCCGACTAGCGGGGGTAGCGACGAGCAGTACTTC; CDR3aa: CASSQAPTSGGSDEQYF
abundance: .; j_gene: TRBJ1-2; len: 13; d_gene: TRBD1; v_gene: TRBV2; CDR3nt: TGTGCCAGCAGGGGCACAGGGGTCTATGGCTACACCTTC; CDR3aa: CASRGTGVYGYTF
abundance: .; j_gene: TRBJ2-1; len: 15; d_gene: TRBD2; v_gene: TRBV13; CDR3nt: TGTGCCAGCAGCCAGAACGGGGGGGCCTTTGATGAGCAGTTCTTC; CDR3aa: CASSQNGGAFDEQFF
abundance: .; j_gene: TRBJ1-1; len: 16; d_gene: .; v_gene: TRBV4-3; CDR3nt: TGCGCCAGCAGCCTGAAGGGCGGGCGCGTGGACACTGAAGCTTTCTTT; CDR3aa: CASSLKGGRVDTEAFF
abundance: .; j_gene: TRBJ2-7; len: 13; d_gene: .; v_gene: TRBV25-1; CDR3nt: TGTGCCAGCATTCAAGACGGGTCCTACGAGCAGTACTTC; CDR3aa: CASIQDGSYEQYF
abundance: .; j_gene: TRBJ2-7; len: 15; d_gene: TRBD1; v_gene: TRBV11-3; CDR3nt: TGTGCCAGCAGCCCCGGGACAGCCTTTCCCTACGAGCAGTACTTC; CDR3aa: CASSPGTAFPYEQYF
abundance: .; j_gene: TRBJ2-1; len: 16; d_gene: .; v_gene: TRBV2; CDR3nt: TGTGCCAGCAGCCAACCAGGGGTCGGTTCCTACAATGAGCAGTTCTTC; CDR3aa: CASSQPGVGSYNEQFF
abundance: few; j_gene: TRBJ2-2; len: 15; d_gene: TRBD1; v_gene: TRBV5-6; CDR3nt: TGTGCCAGCAGCACCACAGGGGTGAACACCGGGGAGCTGTTTTTT; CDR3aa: CASSTTGVNTGELFF
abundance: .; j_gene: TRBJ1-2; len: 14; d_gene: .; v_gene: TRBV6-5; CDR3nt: TGTGCCAGCAGTGGTAACAGGGTCTTCGGAGGCTACACCTTC; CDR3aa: CASSGNRVFGGYTF
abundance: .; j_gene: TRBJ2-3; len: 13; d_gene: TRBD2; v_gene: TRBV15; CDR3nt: TGTGCCACCAGCTTCTTACTAGCGGATGCGCAGTATTTT; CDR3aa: CATSFLLADAQYF
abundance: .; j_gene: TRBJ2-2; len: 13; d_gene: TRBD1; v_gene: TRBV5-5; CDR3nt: TGTGCCAGCAGCCACACAGGGGGCAAAGGGCTGTTTTTT; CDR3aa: CASSHTGGKGLFF
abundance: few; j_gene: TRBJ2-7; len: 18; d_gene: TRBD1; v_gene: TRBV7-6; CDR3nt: TGTGCCAGCAGCTTCGTTACAACCCAAGGGACAGGGGGCGGCGAGCAGTACTTC; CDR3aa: CASSFVTTQGTGGGEQYF
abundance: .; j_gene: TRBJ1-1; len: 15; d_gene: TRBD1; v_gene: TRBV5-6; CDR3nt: TGTGCCAGCAGCTCCCCCCGGGACAGGGCATTTGAAGCTTTCTTT; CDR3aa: CASSSPRDRAFEAFF
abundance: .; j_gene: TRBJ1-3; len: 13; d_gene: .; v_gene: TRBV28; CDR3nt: TGTGCCAGCGGTCTTCACAGAGGAAACACCATATATTTT; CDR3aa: CASGLHRGNTIYF
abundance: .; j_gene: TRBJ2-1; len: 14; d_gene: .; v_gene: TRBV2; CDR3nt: TGTGCCAGCTGTACGGCGGGATTAAACAATGAGCAGTTCTTC; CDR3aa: CASCTAGLNNEQFF